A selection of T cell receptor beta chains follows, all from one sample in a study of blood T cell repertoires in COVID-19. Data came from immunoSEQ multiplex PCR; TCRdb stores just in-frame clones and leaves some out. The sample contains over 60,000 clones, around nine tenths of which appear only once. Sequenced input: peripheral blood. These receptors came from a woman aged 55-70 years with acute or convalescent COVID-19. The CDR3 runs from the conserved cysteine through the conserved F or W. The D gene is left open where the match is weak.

cdr3_aa: CASSLGQGGVDEQFF
v_call: TRBV11-3
d_call: TRBD1
j_call: TRBJ2-1

cdr3_aa: CASSRGGVRKNNEQFF
v_call: TRBV3-1/TRBV3-2
d_call: .
j_call: TRBJ2-1

cdr3_aa: CASSPLAGNEQFF
v_call: TRBV7-3
d_call: TRBD2
j_call: TRBJ2-1

cdr3_aa: CAISESHTDTQYF
v_call: TRBV10-3
d_call: .
j_call: TRBJ2-3

cdr3_aa: CASSLGGSVTQYF
v_call: TRBV5-1
d_call: .
j_call: TRBJ2-5

cdr3_aa: CASSYEVAGNTIYF
v_call: TRBV6-5
d_call: .
j_call: TRBJ1-3

cdr3_aa: CASSVEGTGELFF
v_call: TRBV2
d_call: .
j_call: TRBJ2-2

cdr3_aa: CASSSRTGFDEQYF
v_call: TRBV25-1
d_call: TRBD1
j_call: TRBJ2-7

cdr3_aa: CASSDLQLAGFIEEQFF
v_call: TRBV25-1
d_call: TRBD2
j_call: TRBJ2-1

cdr3_aa: CSGQTNENTEAFF
v_call: TRBV29-1
d_call: .
j_call: TRBJ1-1

cdr3_aa: CASSFNTNTEAFF
v_call: TRBV9
d_call: .
j_call: TRBJ1-1

cdr3_aa: CASSQTRLETQYF
v_call: TRBV6-2/TRBV6-3
d_call: .
j_call: TRBJ2-5

cdr3_aa: CASSGKGEAFF
v_call: TRBV2
d_call: .
j_call: TRBJ1-1

cdr3_aa: CASSSRTSGGGDTQYF
v_call: TRBV5-4
d_call: TRBD2
j_call: TRBJ2-3

cdr3_aa: CASSIRDRAYEQYF
v_call: TRBV19
d_call: TRBD1
j_call: TRBJ2-7

cdr3_aa: CASIRAGGNQPQHF
v_call: TRBV28
d_call: .
j_call: TRBJ1-5

cdr3_aa: CASSWGQVNSYEQYF
v_call: TRBV5-8
d_call: TRBD1
j_call: TRBJ2-7

cdr3_aa: CASSLLPGLGHEQFF
v_call: TRBV4-1
d_call: TRBD2
j_call: TRBJ2-1

cdr3_aa: CASESSDRNTEAFF
v_call: TRBV4-1
d_call: .
j_call: TRBJ1-1

cdr3_aa: CASSDNGQAATNEKLFF
v_call: TRBV6-1
d_call: TRBD1
j_call: TRBJ1-4

cdr3_aa: CASSIGGTSSADTQYF
v_call: TRBV5-1
d_call: TRBD2
j_call: TRBJ2-3

cdr3_aa: CASSLTGDSRSNEKLFF
v_call: TRBV5-4
d_call: TRBD1
j_call: TRBJ1-4

cdr3_aa: CASSRQIRGGADTQYF
v_call: TRBV7-8
d_call: .
j_call: TRBJ2-3

cdr3_aa: CASKQGEGEKLFF
v_call: TRBV7-2
d_call: .
j_call: TRBJ1-4

cdr3_aa: CASSSHRNSGNTIYF
v_call: TRBV7-9
d_call: .
j_call: TRBJ1-3

cdr3_aa: CASSWASGVQETQYF
v_call: TRBV6-5
d_call: TRBD2
j_call: TRBJ2-5

cdr3_aa: CASSGIQGYEQYF
v_call: TRBV2
d_call: TRBD1
j_call: TRBJ2-7

cdr3_aa: CASSPGTGDPDTQYF
v_call: TRBV2
d_call: TRBD1
j_call: TRBJ2-3

cdr3_aa: CAISESTANEKLFF
v_call: TRBV10-3
d_call: .
j_call: TRBJ1-4